This TCR beta chain was profiled in a study of blood T cell repertoires in COVID-19. Authors' processing steps: Scientists estimated how many nucleated cells there were by amplifying reference gene primers. TCRdb's copy holds only in-frame clones and misses some; the assay was immunoSEQ multiplex PCR. V, J and clone size were drawn from that table, and D and trimming were deduced from the DNA. The sample yields about 250,000 clones, around four fifths seen once. The CDR3 consists of 12 residues. Germline V gene data show CDR1 as GTSNPN and CDR2 as SVGIG (reference sequence). The V gene lost 4 bases and the J gene lost 6 bases, with 9 bases spanning the gap.

This clonotype was obtained from a woman aged 55-70 years with active or convalescent COVID-19. Specimen: peripheral blood. J is TRBJ1-4 and V is TRBV30, with D maybe TRBD1 (5 bases). This chain's CDR3 is CAWTGRDEKLFF. CDR3 coding DNA: TGTGCCTGGACAGGGAGGGATGAAAAACTGTTTTTT.